This TCR beta chain was identified in a study of tumor-infiltrating lymphocytes in primary liver carcinoma. Study as a whole: Tumors were staged T1-T3 N0M0 and measured 4.2 to 10 cm across.

The tissue used was unsorted bulk material of about 19-33 mg. RNA and DNA were co-extracted from it with the AllPrep DNA/RNA mini kit. A primer in the constant region served to generate TCR beta cDNA from about 480 ng of total RNA. Libraries of TCR beta came from three nested multiplex PCR rounds with slightly modified ARM-PCR. A C-beta reverse primer was combined with TRBV1-TRBV30 forward primers in the first two PCR rounds, and each round had approximately 10 cycles. TCRdb fed the multiplex PCR reads into MiXCR, producing one record per CDR3 protein. In the table there are roughly 100,000 distinct CDR3 sequences, 55% to 70% of which are singletons. Comments on this clonotype: The antigen is unknown. Sequence at one end of the junction differs from germline and may be a read error.

The length of the CDR3 is 16 residues. The study, taken as a whole, reports: Lower overlap was observed for tumor-adjacent and tumor-blood pairs relative to tumor region pairs.

This receptor was identified in a woman in her sixties with primary liver carcinoma and hepatitis B virus infection. Sequencing was performed on liver tumor tissue from sampling region 5. Subset meaning: tumor region T5, tumor centre. The chain joins TRBV12-3 or TRBV12-4 to TRBJ2-1, with 8 bases that match TRBD2. This CDR3 reads CVSSQSGTSGNNEQFF. The DNA of the CDR3 is TGTGTCAGCAGTCAATCCGGGACTAGTGGTAACAATGAGCAGTTCTTC.